Sequencing of this TCR beta chain was carried out in a study of cytomegalovirus exposure and HLA in healthy donors. General study results and limits: The likely origin of a cluster of highly shared sequence variants was a sequencing artifact. Three CMV-associated chains were confirmed in vitro to be specific for CMV antigens.

In germline, CDR1 is SNHLY, CDR2 FYNNEI. The CDR3 has 14 amino acids. Both 60 Vbeta primers and 13 Jbeta primers went into the PCR. Measured with immunoSEQ multiplex PCR; TCRdb has only the in-frame clones, and not every one. The sample contains over 55,000 clones, approximately 70% of which appear only once. This clone was recorded once. Its antigen is not identified. The junction shows a germline mismatch at one end, possibly a read error. This sample includes further DNA sequences coding for the same CDR3. The chain carries TRBV2 and TRBJ1-4; unclear D gene. Material for sequencing was PBMCs. The clonotype originates from a woman between 45 and 60 years old in good health and CMV-seropositive. The CDR3 spells CASSRSRTNEKLFF. The CDR3 nucleotides read TGTGCTAGCAGTCGTAGTCGGACTAATGAAAAACTGTTTTTT.